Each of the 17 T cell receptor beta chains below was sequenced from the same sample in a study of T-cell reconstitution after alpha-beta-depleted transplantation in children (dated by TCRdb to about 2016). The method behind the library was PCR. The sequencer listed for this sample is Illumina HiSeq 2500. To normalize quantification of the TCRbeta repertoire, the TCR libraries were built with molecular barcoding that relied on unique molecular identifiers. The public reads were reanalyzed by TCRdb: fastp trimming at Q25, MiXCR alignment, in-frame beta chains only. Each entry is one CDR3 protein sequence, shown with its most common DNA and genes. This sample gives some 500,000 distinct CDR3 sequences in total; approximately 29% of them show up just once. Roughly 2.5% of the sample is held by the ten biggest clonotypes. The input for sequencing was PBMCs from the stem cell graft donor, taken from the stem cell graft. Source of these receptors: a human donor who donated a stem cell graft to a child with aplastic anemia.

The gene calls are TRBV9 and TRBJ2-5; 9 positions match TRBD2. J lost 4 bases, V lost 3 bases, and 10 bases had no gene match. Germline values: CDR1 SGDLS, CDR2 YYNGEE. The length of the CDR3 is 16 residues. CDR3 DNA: TGTGCCAGCAGCGCCGCCCAGACTAGCGGTATAGAGACCCAGTACTTC. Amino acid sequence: CASSAAQTSGIETQYF.

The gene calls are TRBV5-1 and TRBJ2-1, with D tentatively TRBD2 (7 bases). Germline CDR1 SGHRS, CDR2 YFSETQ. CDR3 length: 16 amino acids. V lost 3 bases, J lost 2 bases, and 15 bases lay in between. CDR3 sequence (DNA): TGCGCCAGCAGCTGGGGGGGGGGCAGGCCCTACAATGAGCAGTTCTTC. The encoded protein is CASSWGGGRPYNEQFF.

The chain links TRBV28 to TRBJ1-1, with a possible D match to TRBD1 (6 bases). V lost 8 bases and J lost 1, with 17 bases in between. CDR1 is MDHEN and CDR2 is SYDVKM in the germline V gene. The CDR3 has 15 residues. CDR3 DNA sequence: TGTGCCAGCGGGACAACAGGGCTTGGGAACACTGAAGCTTTCTTT. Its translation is CASGTTGLGNTEAFF.

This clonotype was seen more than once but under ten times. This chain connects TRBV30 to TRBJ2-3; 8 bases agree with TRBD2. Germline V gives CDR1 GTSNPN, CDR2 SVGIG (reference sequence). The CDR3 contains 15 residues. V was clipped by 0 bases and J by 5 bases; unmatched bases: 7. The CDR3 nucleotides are TGTGCCTGGAGTGTACAAGCGGGAGAGGGAGATACGCAGTATTTT. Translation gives CAWSVQAGEGDTQYF. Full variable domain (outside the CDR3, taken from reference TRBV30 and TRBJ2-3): SQTIHQWPATLVQPVGSPLSLECTVEGTSNPNLYWYRQAAGRGLQLLFYSVGIGQISSEVPQNLSASRPQDRQFILSSKKLLLSDSGFYLCAWSVQAGEGDTQYFGPGTRLTVL.

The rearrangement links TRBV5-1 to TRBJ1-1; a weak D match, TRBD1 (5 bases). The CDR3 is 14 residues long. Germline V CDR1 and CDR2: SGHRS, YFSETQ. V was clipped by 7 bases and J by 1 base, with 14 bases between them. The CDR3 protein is CASGMDNPNTEAFF. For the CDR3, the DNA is TGCGCCAGCGGAATGGACAATCCGAACACTGAAGCTTTCTTT.

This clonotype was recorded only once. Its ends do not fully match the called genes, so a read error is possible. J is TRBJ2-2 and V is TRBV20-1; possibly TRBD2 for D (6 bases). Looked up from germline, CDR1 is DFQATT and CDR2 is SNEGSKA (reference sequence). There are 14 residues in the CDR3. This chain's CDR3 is CSATGGTNTGGLFF. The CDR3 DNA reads TGCAGTGCTACTGGCGGGACGAACACCGGGGGGCTGTTTTTT.

The CDR3 bases are TGTGCCAGCAGTTTATCCAGCGGGAGGGCCCGGAAGACCCAGTACTTC. This gives the protein CASSLSSGRARKTQYF. The chain is built from TRBV28 and TRBJ2-5; TRBD2 matches 10 bases. Germline loops: CDR1 MDHEN, CDR2 SYDVKM. The CDR3 contains 16 residues. J was trimmed by 6 bases and V by 1 base; bases with no gene match: 8.

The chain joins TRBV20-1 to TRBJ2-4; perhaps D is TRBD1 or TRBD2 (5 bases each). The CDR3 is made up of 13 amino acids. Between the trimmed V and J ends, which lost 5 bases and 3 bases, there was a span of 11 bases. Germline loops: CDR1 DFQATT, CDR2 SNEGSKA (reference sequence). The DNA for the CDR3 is TGCAGTGCTGACCGGGACGGCAAAAACATTCAGTACTTC. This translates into CSADRDGKNIQYF.

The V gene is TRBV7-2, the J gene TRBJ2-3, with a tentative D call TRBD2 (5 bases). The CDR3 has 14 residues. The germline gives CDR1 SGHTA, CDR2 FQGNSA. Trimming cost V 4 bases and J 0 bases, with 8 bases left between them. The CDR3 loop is CASSSQRSTDTQYF. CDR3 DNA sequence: TGTGCCAGCAGCTCCCAGCGGAGCACAGATACGCAGTATTTT.

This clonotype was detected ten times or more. The DNA of the CDR3 is TGCAGTGCTAGAGAAACTTCCGGGACAGGGCTCCCTGTCAGGGAGACCCAGTACTTC. Protein: CSARETSGTGLPVRETQYF. This rearrangement joins TRBV20-1 to TRBJ2-5, with 9 bases matching TRBD1. Germline values: CDR1 DFQATT, CDR2 SNEGSKA (reference sequence). The CDR3 loop spans 19 amino acids. Losses at the gene ends were 0 bases for V and 5 bases for J; bases not matched to a gene: 19.

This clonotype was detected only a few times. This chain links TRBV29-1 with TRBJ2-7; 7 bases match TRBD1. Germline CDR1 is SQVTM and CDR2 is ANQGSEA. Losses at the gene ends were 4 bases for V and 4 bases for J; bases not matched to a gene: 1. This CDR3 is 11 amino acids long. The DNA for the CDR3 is TGCAGCGTTGCGACAGGGTACGAGCAGTACGTC. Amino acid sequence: CSVATGYEQYV.

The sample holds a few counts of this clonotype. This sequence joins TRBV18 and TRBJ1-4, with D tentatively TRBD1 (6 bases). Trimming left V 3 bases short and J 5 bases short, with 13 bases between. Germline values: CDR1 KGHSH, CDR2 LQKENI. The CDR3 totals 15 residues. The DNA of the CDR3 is TGTGCCAGCTCACCGATGACAGGCGCCAATGAAAAACTGTTTTTT. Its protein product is CASSPMTGANEKLFF.

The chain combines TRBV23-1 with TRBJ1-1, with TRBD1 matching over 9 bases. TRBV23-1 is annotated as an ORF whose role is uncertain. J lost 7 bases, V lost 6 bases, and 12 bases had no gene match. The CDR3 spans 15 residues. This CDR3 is CASRSGTGPLGEAFF. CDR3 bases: TGCGCCAGCAGATCCGGGACAGGGCCCCTGGGTGAAGCTTTCTTT.

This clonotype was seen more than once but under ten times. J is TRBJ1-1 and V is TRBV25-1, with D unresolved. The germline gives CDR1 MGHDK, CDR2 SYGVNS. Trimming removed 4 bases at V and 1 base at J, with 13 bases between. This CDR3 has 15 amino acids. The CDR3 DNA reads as TGTGCCAGCAGTGCGCTCAGGACGGGGAACACTGAAGCTTTCTTT. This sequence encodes CASSALRTGNTEAFF.

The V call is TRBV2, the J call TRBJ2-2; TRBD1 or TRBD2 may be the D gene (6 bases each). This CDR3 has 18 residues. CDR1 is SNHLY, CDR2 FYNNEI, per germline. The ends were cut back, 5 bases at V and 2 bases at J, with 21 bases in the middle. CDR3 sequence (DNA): TGTGCCAGCAGTCAATCAAGGGGGGTCGTAGACAACACCGGGGAGCTGTTTTTT. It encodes CASSQSRGVVDNTGELFF. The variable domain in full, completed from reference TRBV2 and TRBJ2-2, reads EPEVTQTPSHQVTQMGQEVILRCVPISNHLYFYWYRQILGQKVEFLVSFYNNEISEKSEIFDDQFSVERPDGSNFTLKIRSTKLEDSAMYFCASSQSRGVVDNTGELFFGEGSRLTVL.

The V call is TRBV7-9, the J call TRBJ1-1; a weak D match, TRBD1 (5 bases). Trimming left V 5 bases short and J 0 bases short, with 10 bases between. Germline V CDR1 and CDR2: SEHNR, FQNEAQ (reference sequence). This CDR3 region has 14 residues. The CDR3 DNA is TGTGCCAGCAGCGTCGACAGCCTGAACACTGAAGCTTTCTTT. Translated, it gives CASSVDSLNTEAFF.

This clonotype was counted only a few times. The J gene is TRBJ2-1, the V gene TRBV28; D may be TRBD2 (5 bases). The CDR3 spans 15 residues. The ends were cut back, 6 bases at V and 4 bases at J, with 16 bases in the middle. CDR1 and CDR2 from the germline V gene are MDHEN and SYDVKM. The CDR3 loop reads CASRPQAGGYNEQFF. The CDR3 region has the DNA TGTGCCAGCAGACCCCAGGCGGGTGGTTACAATGAGCAGTTCTTC. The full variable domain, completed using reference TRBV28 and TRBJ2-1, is DVKVTQSSRYLVKRTGEKVFLECVQDMDHENMFWYRQDPGLGLRLIYFSYDVKMKEKGDIPEGYSVSREKKERFSLILESASTNQTSMYLCASRPQAGGYNEQFFGPGTRLTVL.